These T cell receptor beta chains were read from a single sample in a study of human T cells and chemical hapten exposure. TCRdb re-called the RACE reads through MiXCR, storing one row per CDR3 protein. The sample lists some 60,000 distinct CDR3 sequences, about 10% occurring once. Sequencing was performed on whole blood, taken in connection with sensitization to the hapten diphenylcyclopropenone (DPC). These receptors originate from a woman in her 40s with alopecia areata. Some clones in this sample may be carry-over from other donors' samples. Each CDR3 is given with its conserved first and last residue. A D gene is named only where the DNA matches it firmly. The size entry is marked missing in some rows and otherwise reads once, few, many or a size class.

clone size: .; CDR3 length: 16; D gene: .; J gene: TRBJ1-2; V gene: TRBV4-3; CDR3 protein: CASSHSGPSRTYGYTF; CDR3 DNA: TGCGCCAGCAGCCACTCGGGGCCGAGTAGGACCTATGGCTACACCTTC
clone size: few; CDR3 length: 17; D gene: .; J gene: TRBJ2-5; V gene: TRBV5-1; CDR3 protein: CASSLGITNQGIETQYF; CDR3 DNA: TGCGCCAGCAGCTTGGGTATAACTAATCAGGGCATAGAGACCCAGTACTTC
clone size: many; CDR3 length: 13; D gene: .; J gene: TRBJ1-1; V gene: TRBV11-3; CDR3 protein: CASSYTRNTEAFF; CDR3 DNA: TGTGCCAGCAGCTACACTAGGAACACTGAAGCTTTCTTT
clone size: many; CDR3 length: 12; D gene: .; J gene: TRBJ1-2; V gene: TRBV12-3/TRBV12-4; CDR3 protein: CASSSGWYGYTF; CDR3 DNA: TGTGCCAGCAGTTCAGGGTGGTATGGCTACACCTTC
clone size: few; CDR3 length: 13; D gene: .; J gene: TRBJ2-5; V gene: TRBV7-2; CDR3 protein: CASSPDAWETQYF; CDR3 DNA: TGTGCCAGCAGCCCGGACGCCTGGGAGACCCAGTACTTC
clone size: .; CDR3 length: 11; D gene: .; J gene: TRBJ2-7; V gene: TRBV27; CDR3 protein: CASSFNGEQYF; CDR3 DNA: TGTGCCAGCAGTTTTAACGGCGAGCAGTACTTC
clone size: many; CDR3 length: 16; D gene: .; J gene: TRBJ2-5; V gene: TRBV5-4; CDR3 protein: CASSTSRGATQETQYF; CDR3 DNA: TGTGCCAGCAGCACCAGCCGGGGTGCCACCCAAGAGACCCAGTACTTC
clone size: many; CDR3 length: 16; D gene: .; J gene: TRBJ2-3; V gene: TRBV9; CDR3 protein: CASSVDSGGGADTQYF; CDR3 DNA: TGTGCCAGCAGCGTAGATAGTGGCGGCGGCGCAGATACGCAGTATTTT
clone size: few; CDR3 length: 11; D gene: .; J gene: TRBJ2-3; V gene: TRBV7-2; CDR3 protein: CASSLENTQYF; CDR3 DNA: TGTGCCAGCAGCTTAGAAAATACGCAGTATTTT
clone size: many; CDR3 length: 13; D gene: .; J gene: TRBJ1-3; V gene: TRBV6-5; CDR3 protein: CASSIGAGNTIYF; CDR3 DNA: TGTGCCAGCTCCATAGGAGCGGGAAACACCATATATTTT
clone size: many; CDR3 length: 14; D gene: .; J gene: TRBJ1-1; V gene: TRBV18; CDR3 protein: CASSPSGMNTEAFF; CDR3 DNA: TGTGCCAGCTCACCGTCGGGTATGAACACTGAAGCTTTCTTT
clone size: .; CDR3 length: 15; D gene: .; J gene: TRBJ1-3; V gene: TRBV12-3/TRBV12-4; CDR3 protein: CASSLAGATGNTIYF; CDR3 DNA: TGTGCCAGCAGTTTGGCGGGGGCAACGGGAAACACCATATATTTT
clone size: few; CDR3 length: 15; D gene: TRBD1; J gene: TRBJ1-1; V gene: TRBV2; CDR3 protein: CASSPRTGKNTEAFF; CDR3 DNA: TGTGCCAGCAGCCCGAGGACAGGGAAAAACACTGAAGCTTTCTTT
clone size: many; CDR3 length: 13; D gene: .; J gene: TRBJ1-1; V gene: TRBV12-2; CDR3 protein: CASRSLDRREAFF; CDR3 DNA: TGTGCAAGTCGCTCGCTGGACAGGCGTGAAGCTTTCTTT
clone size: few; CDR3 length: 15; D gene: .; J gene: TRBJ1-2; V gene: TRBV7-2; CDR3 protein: CASSPRSGHNYGYTF; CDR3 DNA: TGTGCCAGCAGCCCACGGTCGGGGCATAACTATGGCTACACCTTC
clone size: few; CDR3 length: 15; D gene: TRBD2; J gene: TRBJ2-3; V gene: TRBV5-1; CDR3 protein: CASSVSGDRTDTQYF; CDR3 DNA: TGCGCCAGCAGCGTAAGCGGGGACCGCACAGATACGCAGTATTTT
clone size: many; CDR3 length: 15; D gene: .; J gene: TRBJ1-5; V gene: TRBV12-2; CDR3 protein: CASRSGALGTQPQHF; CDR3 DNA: TGTGCAAGTCGCTCGGGGGCCTTGGGTACTCAGCCCCAGCATTTT
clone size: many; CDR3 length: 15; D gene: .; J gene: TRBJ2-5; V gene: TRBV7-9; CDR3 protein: CASSDTGTKQETQYF; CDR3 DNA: TGTGCCAGCAGCGATACCGGTACTAAGCAAGAGACCCAGTACTTC
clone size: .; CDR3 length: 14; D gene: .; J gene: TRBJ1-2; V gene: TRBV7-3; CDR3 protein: CASSLRAGSDGYTF; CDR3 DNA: TGTGCCAGCAGCTTAAGGGCAGGGTCGGATGGCTACACCTTC
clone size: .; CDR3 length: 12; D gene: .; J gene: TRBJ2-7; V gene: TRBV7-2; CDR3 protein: CASSLAQYEQYF; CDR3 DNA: TGTGCCAGCAGCTTAGCCCAGTACGAGCAGTACTTC
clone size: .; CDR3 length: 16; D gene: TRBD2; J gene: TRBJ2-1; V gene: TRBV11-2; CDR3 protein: CASSFKTSGGANEQFF; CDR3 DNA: TGTGCCAGCAGCTTTAAGACTAGCGGGGGGGCCAATGAGCAGTTCTTC
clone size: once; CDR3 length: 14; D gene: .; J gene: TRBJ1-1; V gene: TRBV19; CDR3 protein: CASSINLRGGEAFF; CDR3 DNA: TGTGCCAGTAGTATAAATTTGAGGGGAGGGGAAGCTTTCTTT
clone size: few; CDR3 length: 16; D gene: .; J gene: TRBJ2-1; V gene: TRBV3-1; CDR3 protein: CASSQSPLAGYNEQFF; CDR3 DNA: TGTGCCAGCAGCCAATCGCCACTAGCAGGATACAATGAGCAGTTCTTC
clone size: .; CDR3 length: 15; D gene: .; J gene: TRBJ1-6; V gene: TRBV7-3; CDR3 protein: CASSQGAGSNSPLHF; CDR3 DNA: TGTGCCAGCAGCCAAGGGGCAGGGAGTAATTCACCCCTCCACTTT
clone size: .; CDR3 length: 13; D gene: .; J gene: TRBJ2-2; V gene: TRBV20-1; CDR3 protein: CSARETGVGGLFF; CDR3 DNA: TGCAGTGCTAGGGAGACGGGCGTGGGCGGGCTGTTTTTT
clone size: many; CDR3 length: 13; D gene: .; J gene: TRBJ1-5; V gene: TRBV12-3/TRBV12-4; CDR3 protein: CASMGTMGQPQHF; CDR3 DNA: TGTGCCAGCATGGGAACCATGGGGCAGCCCCAGCATTTT
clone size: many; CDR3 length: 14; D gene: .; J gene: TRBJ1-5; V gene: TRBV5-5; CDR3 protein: CASSPGGGDQPQHF; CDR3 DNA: TGTGCCAGCAGCCCAGGCGGGGGGGATCAGCCCCAGCATTTT
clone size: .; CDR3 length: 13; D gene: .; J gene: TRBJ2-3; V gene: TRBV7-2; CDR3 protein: CASSFGVTDTQYF; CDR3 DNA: TGTGCCAGCAGCTTTGGAGTCACAGATACGCAGTATTTT
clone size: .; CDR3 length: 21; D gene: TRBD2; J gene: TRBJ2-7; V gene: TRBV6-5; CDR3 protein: CASSYQYPGLAGGRSSYEQYF; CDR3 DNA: TGTGCCAGCAGTTACCAGTATCCGGGACTAGCGGGGGGAAGGAGCTCCTACGAGCAGTACTTC
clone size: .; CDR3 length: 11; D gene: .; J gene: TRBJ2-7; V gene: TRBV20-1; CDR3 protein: CSAPRVGEQYF; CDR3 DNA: TGCAGTGCCCCCAGGGTAGGGGAGCAGTACTTC
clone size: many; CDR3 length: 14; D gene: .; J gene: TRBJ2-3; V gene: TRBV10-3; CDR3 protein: CAISAPVSTDTQYF; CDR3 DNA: TGTGCCATCAGTGCCCCGGTTAGCACAGATACGCAGTATTTT
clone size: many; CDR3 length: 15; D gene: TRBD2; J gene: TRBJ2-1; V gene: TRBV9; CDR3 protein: CASSPLAGNRGEQFF; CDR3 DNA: TGTGCCAGCAGCCCACTAGCGGGAAACCGTGGTGAGCAGTTCTTC
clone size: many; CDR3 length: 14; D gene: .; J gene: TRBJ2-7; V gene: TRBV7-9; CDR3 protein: CASSTSGFSYEQYF; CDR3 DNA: TGTGCCAGCAGCACTTCCGGTTTCTCCTACGAGCAGTACTTC
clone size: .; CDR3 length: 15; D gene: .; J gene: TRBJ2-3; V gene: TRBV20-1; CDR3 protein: CSARWAGTSTDTQYF; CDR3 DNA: TGCAGTGCTAGGTGGGCGGGAACTAGCACAGATACGCAGTATTTT
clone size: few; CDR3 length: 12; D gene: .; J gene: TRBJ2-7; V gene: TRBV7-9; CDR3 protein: CASWDKSYEQYF; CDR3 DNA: TGTGCCAGCTGGGACAAGAGCTACGAGCAGTACTTC
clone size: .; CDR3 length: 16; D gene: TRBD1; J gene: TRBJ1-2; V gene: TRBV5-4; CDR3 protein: CASSSDREVHNYGYTF; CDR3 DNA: TGTGCCAGCAGCTCCGACAGGGAAGTGCACAACTATGGCTACACCTTC
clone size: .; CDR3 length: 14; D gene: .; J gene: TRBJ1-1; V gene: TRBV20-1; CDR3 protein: CSAKMDRTNTEAFF; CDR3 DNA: TGCAGTGCCAAAATGGACCGCACGAACACTGAAGCTTTCTTT
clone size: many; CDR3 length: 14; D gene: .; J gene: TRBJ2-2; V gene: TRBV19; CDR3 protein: CASVLQAAAGELFF; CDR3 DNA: TGTGCCAGTGTCCTTCAGGCGGCGGCCGGGGAGCTGTTTTTT
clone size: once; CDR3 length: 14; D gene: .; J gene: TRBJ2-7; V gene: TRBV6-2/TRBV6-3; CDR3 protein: CASSFRVPRVEQYF; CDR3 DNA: TGTGCCAGCAGTTTTAGGGTCCCTCGTGTCGAGCAGTACTTC
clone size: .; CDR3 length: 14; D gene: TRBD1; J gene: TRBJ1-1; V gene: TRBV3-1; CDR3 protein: CASSPPGGRAEAFF; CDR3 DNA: TGTGCCAGCAGCCCGCCAGGGGGCCGGGCTGAAGCTTTCTTT